This T cell receptor (beta chain) came from a study of cytomegalovirus exposure and HLA in healthy donors. In the study overall: Among the approximately 380 donors who were genotyped, about 79% fell in the genetic ancestry cluster that is associated with self-reported Caucasian donors.

Study-wide points: Earlier findings revealed that most TCR beta V segments proved productive either about 90% or about 30% of the time. The study flagged roughly 160 TCR beta chains as cytomegalovirus-associated.

The CDR3 totals 12 residues. V lost 3 bases, J lost 4 bases, and 7 bases lay in between. Per the germline V gene, CDR1 is SGHDN and CDR2 is FVKESK. The PCR contained 60 Vbeta and 13 Jbeta primers. Per the study methods: In a later analysis, of around 85 million unique beta chains, 9 million to 11 million appeared in at least two donors. Clones were sequenced by immunoSEQ multiplex PCR, and TCRdb holds only the in-frame ones, with some missing. V, J and clone size derive from that table, while D and trimming were established from the DNA sequence. Seen here are 150,000 to 200,000 clones, 65% to 85% observed once, and the top ten hold over 3.5%. This clone appeared a single time. Its antigen is currently unknown.

The TCR originated in a man in his forties or fifties in good health and CMV-seronegative. Input material: PBMCs. The V gene is TRBV14, the J gene TRBJ2-7, with D possibly TRBD2 on 6 matching bases. In DNA, the CDR3 is TGTGCCAGCAGCCAGGAGGGATACGAGCAGTACTTC. Its translation: CASSQEGYEQYF. Looking up the rest from reference TRBV14 and TRBJ2-7 gives the full variable domain: EAGVTQFPSHSVIEKGQTVTLRCDPISGHDNLYWYRRVMGKEIKFLLHFVKESKQDESGMPNNRFLAERTGGTYSTLKVQPAELEDSGVYFCASSQEGYEQYFGPGTRLTVT.